A selection of T cell receptor beta chains follows, all from one sample in a study of cytomegalovirus exposure and HLA in healthy donors. This table comes from immunoSEQ multiplex PCR, and its TCRdb copy is limited to in-frame clones, with some not included. Among around 150,000 clones, approximately 72% were seen once, and the ten largest hold 2% to 2.5%. The sequenced sample was PBMCs. The receptors shown here come from a man in his forties in good health and CMV-seronegative. The CDR3 runs from the conserved cysteine through the conserved F or W. D genes are given only for firm matches. Clone size is given for some rows only: seen once, a few or many times, or a class if the clone is expanded.

v_gene	abundance	d_gene	j_gene	CDR3aa	CDR3nt
TRBV10-3	NA	TRBD1	TRBJ2-5	CAIRRTGRGETQYF	TGTGCCATCAGGAGGACAGGGAGAGGGGAGACCCAGTACTTC
TRBV6-5	NA	NA	TRBJ1-2	CASSYSMSNSHGYTF	TGTGCCAGCAGTTACTCGATGTCCAATAGCCACGGCTACACCTTC
TRBV9	NA	TRBD1	TRBJ1-6	CASSKRQGMLNSPLHF	TGTGCCAGCAGCAAGAGACAGGGAATGCTCAATTCACCCCTCCACTTT
TRBV7-9	NA	TRBD2	TRBJ2-3	CASSSGSSGGTDTQYF	TGTGCCAGCAGCTCCGGTTCGAGCGGGGGCACAGATACGCAGTATTTT
TRBV7-9	NA	TRBD2	TRBJ2-5	CASSLSGSSGRETQYF	TGTGCCAGCAGCTTATCCGGGTCTAGCGGGAGAGAGACCCAGTACTTC
TRBV15	once	TRBD2	TRBJ2-3	CATSTWTSAGTDTQYF	TGTGCCACCAGCACCTGGACTAGCGCAGGCACAGATACGCAGTATTTT
TRBV6-1	NA	TRBD1	TRBJ1-1	CASSWTGTNTEAFF	TGTGCCAGCTCCTGGACAGGAACGAACACTGAAGCTTTCTTT
TRBV7-2	NA	NA	TRBJ2-7	CASSASDSYEQYF	TGTGCCAGCAGTGCGAGCGACTCCTACGAGCAGTACTTC
TRBV5-1	NA	NA	TRBJ1-4	CASRRTPVTNEKLFF	TGCGCCAGCAGGAGGACTCCTGTAACTAATGAAAAACTGTTTTTT
TRBV5-4	few	TRBD1	TRBJ1-2	CASNSPPGQGASGYTF	TGTGCCAGCAACTCCCCCCCGGGACAGGGGGCATCTGGCTACACCTTC
TRBV10-1	NA	TRBD2	TRBJ2-1	CASSEISGRNEQFF	TGCGCCAGCAGTGAGATTAGCGGGAGAAATGAGCAGTTCTTC
TRBV29-1	NA	TRBD1	TRBJ1-2	CSVSTGQGAGGYTF	TGCAGCGTTTCTACGGGACAGGGGGCCGGTGGCTACACCTTC
TRBV7-8	NA	NA	TRBJ1-5	CASSRGGPGMAQPQHF	TGTGCCAGCAGCCGCGGAGGGCCGGGGATGGCTCAGCCCCAGCATTTT
TRBV29-1	NA	TRBD2	TRBJ2-2	CSVGGLAGPTGELFF	TGCAGCGTTGGTGGACTAGCGGGACCGACCGGGGAGCTGTTTTTT
TRBV27	NA	TRBD2	TRBJ2-7	CASSEGLAGVYEQYF	TGTGCCAGCAGTGAGGGACTAGCGGGAGTCTACGAGCAGTACTTC
TRBV13	NA	NA	TRBJ1-3	CASSLADTIYF	TGTGCCAGCAGCTTAGCAGACACCATATATTTT
TRBV7-9	NA	TRBD2	TRBJ2-3	CASSLSLVSRGGAAWYF	TGTGCCAGCAGCTTATCTTTGGTGTCGCGGGGGGGAGCGGCGTGGTATTTT
TRBV2	NA	NA	TRBJ1-1	CASRTGQMNTEAFF	TGTGCCAGCAGAACCGGACAGATGAACACTGAAGCTTTCTTT
TRBV5-1	few	NA	TRBJ2-7	CASSLLTGYDYEQYF	TGCGCCAGCAGCTTGCTAACGGGGTATGACTACGAGCAGTACTTC